This TCR beta chain was documented in a study of post-analysis software for immune sequencing data. Study background: The study covered relapsing-remitting, secondary progressive and progressive-relapsing courses of multiple sclerosis.

As to this clonotype: What it binds is unknown.

General observations from the study: Controls had significantly higher normalized Chao1 diversity than multiple sclerosis patients. In patients, TRBV5-6, TRBV5-1 and TRBV20-1 belonged to 4 or 5 TRBV segments found more frequently than in controls. Samples from a shared batch, those prepared together, strongly co-clustered by F measure.

The CDR3 is 18 residues long. Trimming took off 4 bases at V and 0 bases at J, with 22 bases between the two ends. Germline loops: CDR1 SGHVS, CDR2 FQNEAQ. TCR beta cDNA libraries had unique molecular identifiers. Researchers reported roughly 0.5 million cDNA molecules coming from about 0.98 to 11 million T cells. One entry per CDR3 protein, called by TCRdb with MiXCR from the PCR reads. The sample includes some 700,000 distinct CDR3 sequences, about 60% of them seen just once. V is TRBV7-8 and J is TRBJ2-7, with D possibly being TRBD1 (6 bases). Source material: blood. This TCR came from a girl aged 2-10 years with multiple sclerosis. The CDR3 region is CASSSSLRGNPSSYEQYF. Written as DNA, the CDR3 is TGTGCCAGCAGCTCCTCCCTTAGGGGGAACCCCAGCTCCTACGAGCAGTACTTC.